Below, 4 T cell receptor beta chains from the same sample are listed, as sequenced in a study of blood T cell repertoires in COVID-19. Some clones are missing from TCRdb's copy, which holds only in-frame ones; the method was immunoSEQ multiplex PCR. This repertoire shows about 320,000 clones, 70% to 90% found once; its top ten account for less than 6%. The material sequenced was PBMCs or T cells enriched from blood (not recorded which). Receptors originate from a woman between 25 and 40 years old who had recovered from COVID-19.

V is TRBV5-1 and J is TRBJ1-2; weak D call: TRBD1 (6 bases). CDR3 length: 12 amino acids. CDR1 and CDR2 from the germline V gene are SGHRS and YFSETQ. V was trimmed by 3 bases and J by 4 bases, leaving 7 bases between them. CDR3 sequence (DNA): TGCGCCAGCAGCTGGGACACCTATGGCTACACCTTC. Protein: CASSWDTYGYTF.

Only one count was recorded for this clone. The chain joins TRBV19 to TRBJ2-1, with a weak D call TRBD1 (6 bases). This CDR3 has 12 residues. Trimming left V 6 bases short and J 8 bases short, with 11 bases between. Germline V CDR1 and CDR2: LNHDA, SQIVND (reference sequence). This chain's CDR3 is CASSHRAHEQFF. The CDR3, as DNA: TGTGCCAGTAGCCACAGGGCCCATGAGCAGTTCTTC.

The V call is TRBV30, the J call TRBJ1-6; 10 bases fit TRBD1. CDR1 and CDR2 (germline): GTSNPN, SVGIG (reference sequence). The CDR3 is made up of 18 amino acids. J lost 6 bases, V lost 0 bases, and 11 bases had no gene match. This CDR3 is CAWSVPRTGGWGNSPLHF. CDR3 sequence (DNA): TGTGCCTGGAGTGTACCTAGGACAGGGGGTTGGGGTAATTCACCCCTCCACTTT.

This clone turned up a few times. The chain couples TRBV6-4 to TRBJ1-6; TRBD1 might be the D (5 bases). V lost 3 bases, J lost 5 bases, and 11 bases lay in between. The CDR3 totals 15 residues. The germline CDR1 and CDR2 sequences are MRHNA and SNTAGT. CDR3 in amino acids: CASSEFGAHNSPLHF. In DNA form, the CDR3 reads TGTGCCAGCAGTGAGTTTGGGGCTCATAATTCACCCCTCCACTTT.